Listed below are T cell receptor beta chains from one sample, sequenced in a study of blood T cell repertoires in COVID-19. Sequenced by immunoSEQ multiplex PCR; TCRdb stores in-frame clones only, minus some. The sample has approximately 350,000 clones; 80% to 90% are singletons. Sequencing was carried out using PBMCs or T cells enriched from blood (not recorded which). The receptors originated from a man aged 18-30 years who had recovered from COVID-19. The CDR3 runs from the conserved cysteine through the conserved F or W. The D gene is left open where the match is weak. Size is stated for part of the rows, as once, few or many counts, or as a class when the clone is expanded.

cdr3_aa cdr3_nt v_call d_call j_call clone_size
CASSLGGSEQYF TGTGCCAGCAGCTTGGGTGGGAGCGAGCAGTACTTC TRBV5-6 NA TRBJ2-7 NA
CASSLVPSKHEAFF TGTGCCAGCAGCTTAGTCCCATCCAAACATGAAGCTTTCTTT TRBV7-9 NA TRBJ1-1 NA
CASSPRLAGGNINIQYF TGTGCCAGCTCACCACGATTAGCGGGGGGTAATATAAACATTCAGTACTTC TRBV18 TRBD2 TRBJ2-4 NA
CASATGSNQPQHF TGTGCCAGCGCCACAGGGAGCAATCAGCCCCAGCATTTT TRBV2 NA TRBJ1-5 NA
CASSDGLAGGYEQYF TGTGCCAGCAGCGACGGACTAGCGGGGGGGTACGAGCAGTACTTC TRBV13 TRBD2 TRBJ2-7 NA
CASSFSSSGDTQYF TGTGCCAGTAGTTTCTCCTCCTCGGGAGATACGCAGTATTTT TRBV19 NA TRBJ2-3 few
CASSLGQGNTEAFF TGTGCCAGCAGCTTGGGACAGGGAAACACTGAAGCTTTCTTT TRBV28 TRBD1 TRBJ1-1 NA
CASSSGLTAYNEQFF TGTGCCAGCAGTTCGGGACTTACGGCGTACAATGAGCAGTTCTTC TRBV27 NA TRBJ2-1 NA
CASTPNRRGYNEQFF TGTGCCAGCACCCCCAATCGGAGGGGTTACAATGAGCAGTTCTTC TRBV6-6 NA TRBJ2-1 many
CASSYSLNTEAFF TGTGCCAGCAGTTACAGCCTGAACACTGAAGCTTTCTTT TRBV12-3/TRBV12-4 NA TRBJ1-1 NA
CASSARGSGANVLTF TGCGCCAGCAGCGCCAGGGGCTCTGGGGCCAACGTCCTGACTTTC TRBV5-1 NA TRBJ2-6 NA
CAQDRGGEKLFF TGTGCCCAAGACAGGGGTGGTGAAAAACTGTTTTTT TRBV30 TRBD1 TRBJ1-4 NA
CASSVGTRGSDEQFF TGTGCCAGCAGCGTCGGGACTAGAGGTAGCGATGAGCAGTTCTTC TRBV11-1 TRBD2 TRBJ2-1 NA
CASSFPQGNQPQHF TGTGCCAGCAGTTTCCCACAGGGGAATCAGCCCCAGCATTTT TRBV6-1 TRBD1 TRBJ1-5 NA
CASSTTGGSAPLHF TGTGCCAGCAGTACAACAGGGGGAAGCGCACCCCTCCACTTT TRBV2 TRBD1 TRBJ1-6 few
CASSLTGIDYEQYF TGCGCCAGCAGCTTAACAGGGATCGACTACGAGCAGTACTTC TRBV5-1 NA TRBJ2-7 NA
CASSLPGGPSPYSPLHF TGTGCCAGCAGTTTACCGGGGGGCCCAAGTCCTTATTCACCCCTCCACTTT TRBV27 NA TRBJ1-6 NA
CASRGIGSGSYEQYF TGTGCCAGCAGGGGTATTGGGAGTGGGTCCTACGAGCAGTACTTC TRBV5-8 NA TRBJ2-7 NA
CASSGQGEGEQYF TGTGCCAGCAGCGGACAGGGAGAGGGCGAGCAGTACTTC TRBV2 TRBD1 TRBJ2-7 many
CATLGTGGTEAFF TGTGCCACACTAGGGACAGGGGGCACTGAAGCTTTCTTT TRBV10-3 TRBD1 TRBJ1-1 NA
CASSSTGGFRYEQYF TGTGCCAGCAGCTCAACAGGGGGCTTCCGCTACGAGCAGTACTTC TRBV7-9 TRBD1 TRBJ2-7 NA
CASSFGGVREAFF TGTGCCAGCAGCTTCGGCGGGGTCCGTGAAGCTTTCTTT TRBV7-2 NA TRBJ1-1 NA
CASSKGAYEQYF TGTGCCAGCAGTAAGGGGGCCTACGAGCAGTACTTC TRBV25-1 NA TRBJ2-7 NA
CASSKQCRKKGLGYNEQFF TGTGCCAGCAGCAAACAGTGTCGAAAAAAGGGACTAGGCTACAATGAGCAGTTCTTC TRBV21-1 NA TRBJ2-1 NA
CASSQGGGSSYEQYF TGCGCCAGCAGCCAAGGTGGCGGAAGCTCCTACGAGCAGTACTTC TRBV4-3 NA TRBJ2-7 NA
CAWGLLAAYNEQFF TGTGCCTGGGGGCTTCTAGCGGCCTACAATGAGCAGTTCTTC TRBV30 TRBD2 TRBJ2-1 NA
CASSFNNQPQHF TGTGCCAGCAGCTTTAACAATCAGCCCCAGCATTTT TRBV7-8 NA TRBJ1-5 NA
CASMRSPRTDPMNTEAFF TGCGCCAGCATGAGGTCTCCTAGGACAGACCCCATGAACACTGAAGCTTTCTTT TRBV5-1 NA TRBJ1-1 NA
CASSRTGAGYTF TGTGCCAGCAGCCGGACAGGGGCCGGCTACACCTTC TRBV2 TRBD1 TRBJ1-2 once
CSVQGQGEYEQYF TGCAGCGTACAGGGACAGGGGGAGTACGAGCAGTACTTC TRBV29-1 TRBD1 TRBJ2-7 NA
CASSLVGGAQYF TGTGCCAGCAGCTTAGTAGGGGGAGCGCAGTATTTT TRBV7-2 NA TRBJ2-3 NA
CASTAGTGGNEQFF TGTGCCAGCACAGCCGGGACAGGGGGTAATGAGCAGTTCTTC TRBV4-2 TRBD1 TRBJ2-1 few
CASSFTAGDLNEQFF TGCGCCAGCAGTTTTACTGCGGGGGACCTCAATGAGCAGTTCTTC TRBV5-1 TRBD2 TRBJ2-1 NA
CASSAIQGTNEKLFF TGTGCCAGCAGCGCCATCCAGGGGACTAATGAAAAACTGTTTTTT TRBV6-5 NA TRBJ1-4 NA
CASSPRGGIATNEKLFF TGTGCCAGTAGTCCCCGGGGAGGCATTGCAACTAATGAAAAACTGTTTTTT TRBV19 NA TRBJ1-4 NA
CASSSTYSGNTIYF TGTGCCAGCAGTTCCACTTACTCCGGAAACACCATATATTTT TRBV27 NA TRBJ1-3 NA
CASIVPGQGSEQYF TGTGCCAGCATCGTCCCGGGACAGGGATCCGAGCAGTACTTC TRBV7-9 TRBD1 TRBJ2-7 NA
CASSYSIMGEKLFF TGTGCCAGCAGTTACTCGATAATGGGCGAAAAACTGTTTTTT TRBV6-5 NA TRBJ1-4 NA
CASSPGQGADIQYF TGCGCCAGCAGCCCCGGACAGGGTGCGGACATTCAGTACTTC TRBV5-1 TRBD1 TRBJ2-4 NA
CASSTRDSSGEQFF TGTGCCAGCAGCACCCGGGACAGTTCTGGTGAGCAGTTCTTC TRBV3-1/TRBV3-2 TRBD1 TRBJ2-1 NA